This T cell receptor (beta chain) was sequenced in a study of OX40 agonist ivuxolimab in advanced cancers. Study background: Patients were under 90% male with ages about 23 to 90, mean about 60.

As concerns this clone: Its antigen is unknown.

The CDR3 extends over 12 amino acids. V lost 3 bases to trimming and J lost 7 bases, with 9 bases between them. The germline V gene has CDR1 ENHRY and CDR2 SYGVKD. General study points: In general, CD8+ T cells held more expanded clones than CD4+ did, on average. Low normalized T-cell clonal expansion was also seen in some nonresponders.

The data were produced by immunoSEQ multiplex PCR, yet TCRdb's version contains in-frame clones alone and is incomplete. The repertoire holds tens of thousands of clones, with about 89% as singletons. The TCR comes from an adult with an advanced solid tumor such as melanoma, head and neck, liver or kidney cancer. The starting material was CD4+ or CD8+ T cells sorted from blood, obtained in a trial of the OX40 agonist ivuxolimab. The chain joins TRBV10-3 to TRBJ1-1; D gene unclear. CDR3 sequence (DNA): TGTGCCATCAGTGAAATCTCAGGTGAAGCTTTCTTT. Translated: CAISEISGEAFF.